Given below is one T cell receptor beta chain in context. Assignment of participants to cohorts was predicated upon participant-reported clinical history. V was trimmed by 5 bases and J by 8 bases, leaving 21 bases between them. Germline V gene lookup returns CDR1 MGHDK and CDR2 SYGVNS. There are 15 residues in the CDR3. The data were taken from a study of blood T cell repertoires in COVID-19. On the study more broadly: Nucleic acid was either cDNA or gDNA, and it came from T cells, B-cell-depleted T cells, or PBMCs.

How the authors handled the data: Reference gene primer amplification gave estimated nucleated cell counts. Assay: immunoSEQ multiplex PCR; the TCRdb copy retains only in-frame clones and omits some. V and J calls and clone size follow that table, whereas D and trimming were derived from the DNA. The sample shows 250,000 to 300,000 clones, roughly 90% of them seen only once. Specimen: PBMCs or T cells enriched from blood (not recorded which). The V gene is TRBV25-1, the J gene TRBJ1-2; possible D gene TRBD1, 6 bases. The sequence derives from a woman aged 25 to 39 who had recovered from COVID-19. This chain's CDR3 is CASSWGGRGSDGYTF. The CDR3 DNA reads TGTGCCAGCAGTTGGGGGGGCAGGGGTTCCGACGGCTACACCTTC.